What follows are 12 T cell receptor beta chains derived from one specimen sequenced in a study of graft-versus-host responses after intestinal transplantation. Here immunoSEQ multiplex PCR was the method, and the copy in TCRdb shows in-frame clones only, minus some. The sample shows around 110,000 clones, 90% of them seen only once. No antigen has been identified for these receptors. Sample: unstimulated CD4+ T cells sorted from spleen or lymph node cells, taken before intestinal transplant. The receptors here all came from a human donor who received an intestinal transplant.

V is TRBV2 and J is TRBJ1-2; perhaps TRBD1 as D (6 bases). This CDR3 spans 15 amino acids. Germline-derived CDR1 and CDR2 are SNHLY and FYNNEI. V was shortened by 7 bases and J by 4 bases, with 19 bases between the two germline ends. This CDR3 is CASKDGRGMSYGYTF. For the CDR3, the DNA is TGTGCCAGCAAGGACGGCAGGGGCATGAGCTATGGCTACACCTTC.

The rearrangement links TRBV4-2 to TRBJ2-1, with a tentative D call TRBD2 (5 bases). The germline V gene encodes CDR1 LGHNA and CDR2 YNFKEQ. This CDR3 has 15 residues. V was pared by 3 bases and J by 4 bases, with 13 bases between. CDR3 nucleotide sequence: TGTGCCAGCAGCCAGGGAGTCCCTCCATACAATGAGCAGTTCTTC. Amino acid sequence: CASSQGVPPYNEQFF.

This sequence joins TRBV19 and TRBJ2-5; tentatively, D is TRBD2 (5 bases). The ends were cut back, 7 bases at V and 2 bases at J, with 17 bases in the middle. Per the germline V gene, CDR1 is LNHDA and CDR2 is SQIVND (reference sequence). The CDR3 totals 15 residues. CDR3: CASNPNGKGQETQYF. The CDR3 bases are TGTGCCAGTAACCCCAACGGGAAGGGTCAAGAGACCCAGTACTTC. The variable domain in full, completed from reference TRBV19 and TRBJ2-5, reads DGGITQSPKYLFRKEGQNVTLSCEQNLNHDAMYWYRQDPGQGLRLIYYSQIVNDFQKGDIAEGYSVSREKKESFPLTVTSAQKNPTAFYLCASNPNGKGQETQYFGPGTRLLVL.

The rearrangement uses TRBV19 and TRBJ1-1, with D tentatively TRBD1 (6 bases). The V end was cut by 4 bases, the J end by 1 base, with 13 bases between. CDR1 is LNHDA and CDR2 is SQIVND in the germline V gene (reference sequence). The CDR3 is made up of 15 amino acids. The CDR3 here is CASSSWGPPNTEAFF. The CDR3 DNA follows: TGTGCCAGTAGTAGTTGGGGGCCCCCGAACACTGAAGCTTTCTTT.

The V gene is TRBV7-2, the J gene TRBJ2-3; D ambiguous. Germline V gene lookup returns CDR1 SGHTA and CDR2 FQGNSA. The V and J ends lost 2 bases and 3 bases respectively, with 12 bases between them. The CDR3 is made up of 15 amino acids. The CDR3 sequence is CASSLSPFPTDTQYF. CDR3 coding DNA: TGTGCCAGCAGCTTATCCCCGTTTCCTACAGATACGCAGTATTTT.

CDR3 residues: CASSPLGRGFQETQYF. Here the CDR3 DNA reads TGCGCCAGCAGCCCCCTTGGGCGGGGGTTCCAAGAGACCCAGTACTTC. This chain links TRBV4-1 with TRBJ2-5; TRBD2 agrees at 7 bases. CDR3 length equals 16 residues. Germline V gives CDR1 MGHRA, CDR2 YSYEKL. Trimming took 4 bases from V and 1 from J; bases not matched to a gene: 9.

The count of this clone is one. V is TRBV5-1 and J is TRBJ2-5, with D perhaps matching TRBD1 (6 bases). CDR1 and CDR2 (germline): SGHRS, YFSETQ. The V gene lost 0 bases and the J gene lost 3 bases, with 9 bases spanning the gap. The CDR3 contains 14 residues. CDR3 nucleotides: TGCGCCAGCAGCTTGGGGGGGCCTAAAGAGACCCAGTACTTC. Translated: CASSLGGPKETQYF.

The chain joins TRBV30 to TRBJ1-6, with TRBD1 as a possible D gene (5 bases). The length of the CDR3 is 15 residues. Germline CDR1 is GTSNPN and CDR2 is SVGIG (reference sequence). V gave up 1 base and J gave up 2 bases, with 9 bases separating them. The CDR3 sequence: CAWSEAGPYNSPLHF. For the CDR3, the DNA is TGTGCCTGGAGTGAAGCGGGACCCTATAATTCACCCCTCCACTTT.

Only one count was recorded for this clone. The rearrangement uses TRBV6-6 and TRBJ2-1; D possibly corresponds to TRBD2 (5 bases). The CDR3 spans 15 residues. Germline CDR1 and CDR2: MNHNY and SVGAGI (reference sequence). The V and J ends lost 2 bases and 7 bases respectively, with 15 bases between them. CDR3 nucleotide sequence: TGTGCCAGCAGTTACACCCGAGGGTCCGTAAATGAGCAGTTCTTC. It translates to CASSYTRGSVNEQFF.

The V call is TRBV6-6, the J call TRBJ2-7, with 9 positions matching TRBD2. CDR3 size: 14 residues. V was clipped by 2 bases and J by 2 bases; unmatched bases: 1. Germline V gene data show CDR1 as MNHNY and CDR2 as SVGAGI (reference sequence). In DNA, the CDR3 is TGTGCCAGCAGTTACGGCGGGGGGGCCTACGAGCAGTACTTC. Protein product: CASSYGGGAYEQYF.

J is TRBJ2-7 and V is TRBV5-1, with 14 bases matching TRBD2. V shed 4 bases and J 7 bases; nucleotides not matched to a gene: 7. Germline values: CDR1 SGHRS, CDR2 YFSETQ. The CDR3 has 15 amino acids. This CDR3 reads CASSPRTSGRREQYF. The CDR3, as DNA: TGCGCCAGCAGCCCCCGGACTAGCGGGAGGCGAGAGCAGTACTTC.

The rearrangement uses TRBV30 and TRBJ1-4; D is possibly TRBD1 (5 bases). The length of the CDR3 is 15 residues. Germline assignment: CDR1 GTSNPN and CDR2 SVGIG (reference sequence). The V and J ends lost 1 base and 8 bases respectively, with 17 bases between them. The CDR3 region has the DNA TGTGCCTGGAGTGATCACAGGTTGTTGGGCGAAAAACTGTTTTTT. Amino acid sequence: CAWSDHRLLGEKLFF.